The 12 T cell receptor beta chains in this list originate from one sample, sequenced in a study of radiotherapy plus CTLA-4 blockade in lung cancer. Method: immunoSEQ multiplex PCR; TCRdb's copy keeps in-frame clones and lacks some. The sample has tens of thousands of clones; approximately 91% are singletons. This specimen was peripheral blood, taken from a patient treated with radiotherapy plus ipilimumab. These receptors originate from a human donor with non-small cell lung cancer whose response to radiotherapy plus ipilimumab could not be evaluated.

The chain recombines TRBV10-3 with TRBJ2-3; D remains ambiguous. Germline V gene data show CDR1 as ENHRY and CDR2 as SYGVKD. The CDR3 covers 14 residues. V gave up 4 bases and J gave up 0 bases, with 8 bases separating them. This CDR3 reads CAISARESTDTQYF. The CDR3 DNA reads TGTGCCATCAGTGCGAGAGAGAGCACAGATACGCAGTATTTT.

This clone was seen once. As DNA, the CDR3 is TGTGCCAGCCGTTGGAAGGCGGCGGGTTTCCAAGAGACCCAGTACTTC. It specifies CASRWKAAGFQETQYF. The chain recombines TRBV6-5 with TRBJ2-5; D may be TRBD2 (5 bases). V lost 8 bases and J lost 1, with 20 bases in between. Germline V gene sequence: CDR1 MNHEY, CDR2 SVGAGI. This CDR3 is 16 amino acids long.

V gene TRBV18 combines with J gene TRBJ2-1, with D possibly TRBD2 on 6 matching bases. V was shortened by 1 base and J by 6 bases, with 7 bases between the two germline ends. CDR1 and CDR2 from the germline V gene are KGHSH and LQKENI. The CDR3 consists of 13 residues. CDR3 amino acids: CASSPQEGNEQFF. CDR3 in DNA: TGTGCCAGCTCACCACAGGAGGGCAATGAGCAGTTCTTC.

This chain joins TRBV29-1 and TRBJ2-3, with TRBD2 identical over 7 bases. This CDR3 is built from 14 residues. CDR1 is SQVTM, CDR2 ANQGSEA, per germline. After removal of 4 bases from V and 10 bases from J, the junction contained 14 bases not matched to a gene. The CDR3 coding sequence is TGCAGCGTTGCCTCGCGGGGGACTTTCCTAGCGCAGTATTTT. This codes for CSVASRGTFLAQYF.

The chain joins TRBV7-2 to TRBJ2-3; TRBD2 aligns across 10 bases. The CDR3 is 15 amino acids. The germline gives CDR1 SGHTA, CDR2 FQGNSA. V dropped 5 bases and J dropped 3; count of bases not matched to a gene: 5. As DNA, the CDR3 is TGTGCCAGCAGCGTTAATAGCGGGGGGACAGATACGCAGTATTTT. This gives the protein CASSVNSGGTDTQYF. Filled out from reference TRBV7-2 and TRBJ2-3, the complete variable domain reads GAGVSQSPSNKVTEKGKDVELRCDPISGHTALYWYRQSLGQGLEFLIYFQGNSAPDKSGLPSDRFSAERTGGSVSTLTIQRTQQEDSAVYLCASSVNSGGTDTQYFGPGTRLTVL.

This clone has more than one count but fewer than ten. This chain uses TRBV9 with TRBJ2-7; D is perhaps TRBD1 (5 bases). CDR3 length: 14 amino acids. Trimming took 6 bases from V and 5 from J, leaving 18 bases between them. Per the germline V gene, CDR1 is SGDLS and CDR2 is YYNGEE. The CDR3, as DNA: TGTGCCAGCAACCCCGGATGGGGCGTGAACGAGCAGTACTTC. Protein: CASNPGWGVNEQYF.

As to this clone: A read error may be the cause here, since a much bigger clone is one base away. The V and J genes are TRBV7-2 and TRBJ2-7, with D uncertain. The germline gives CDR1 SGHTA, CDR2 FQGNSA. The CDR3 covers 11 residues. Trimming took 3 bases from V and 7 from J, leaving 7 bases between them. CDR3 nucleotide sequence: TGTGCCAGCAGCTTCTCGAGGGAGCAGTACTTC. This encodes CASSFSREQYF.

The genes are TRBV11-2 and TRBJ2-1, with TRBD2 identical over 11 bases. V shed 5 bases, J shed 9 bases, and the junction held 12 bases outside the gene matches. Germline V gives CDR1 SGHAT, CDR2 FQNNGV. This CDR3 is built from 16 residues. The CDR3 coding sequence is TGTGCCAGCAGCCCCGCGACTAGCGGGAACGTGGTTGAGCAGTTCTTC. This gives the protein CASSPATSGNVVEQFF.

The chain employs TRBV12-2 and TRBJ1-2. TRBV12-2 is noted as a pseudogene. This CDR3 is built from 17 residues. The CDR3 loop is CASRAREAPRKTYGYTF. CDR3 in DNA: TGTGCAAGTCGCGCGCGGGAGGCTCCACGAAAGACCTATGGCTACACCTTC.

The V gene is TRBV28, the J gene TRBJ2-7; 10 positions agree with TRBD1. This CDR3 has 13 residues. Germline assignment: CDR1 MDHEN and CDR2 SYDVKM. V was pared by 4 bases and J by 6 bases, with 3 bases of the junction left unmatched. The CDR3 reads CASSSGQGTEQYF. The DNA of the CDR3 is TGTGCCAGCAGTTCGGGACAGGGGACCGAGCAGTACTTC. Drawing the rest from reference TRBV28 and TRBJ2-7, the complete variable domain is DVKVTQSSRYLVKRTGEKVFLECVQDMDHENMFWYRQDPGLGLRLIYFSYDVKMKEKGDIPEGYSVSREKKERFSLILESASTNQTSMYLCASSSGQGTEQYFGPGTRLTVT.

V is TRBV5-4 and J is TRBJ2-5; tentative D call: TRBD2 (5 bases). Germline CDR1 is SGHNT and CDR2 is YYREEE (reference sequence). Trimming removed 0 bases from V and 6 bases from J, with 15 bases in between. The CDR3 is made up of 15 amino acids. The DNA for the CDR3 is TGTGCCAGCAGCTTGGGCTACGGGGTCTCCAAGACCCAGTACTTC. It translates to CASSLGYGVSKTQYF.

This chain joins TRBV28 and TRBJ1-2, with D possibly TRBD1 on 5 matching bases. V shed 6 bases and J shed 4 bases, with 9 bases lying between them. Germline CDR1 MDHEN, CDR2 SYDVKM. The CDR3 spans 12 residues. CDR3 sequence reads: CASRRQTYGYTF. Written as DNA, the CDR3 is TGTGCCAGCAGAAGACAGACCTATGGCTACACCTTC.